Following are 21 T cell receptor beta chains from one sample sequenced in a study of blood T cell repertoires in COVID-19. The assay was immunoSEQ multiplex PCR, and TCRdb's table has in-frame clones only and misses some. The sample lists about 430,000 clones, 85% to 90% occurring once. Sequencing input: PBMCs or T cells enriched from blood (not recorded which). The receptor set was obtained from a woman between 25 and 40 years old with acute COVID-19.

On this clone: This sample also contains other DNA sequences that code for the same CDR3. V usage is TRBV3-1 (or the pseudogene TRBV3-2) and J usage is TRBJ2-7; D is perhaps TRBD2 (6 bases). V lost 2 bases to trimming and J lost 7 bases, with 9 bases between them. The germline V gene has CDR1 LGHDT and CDR2 YNNKEL (reference sequence). This CDR3 comprises 12 residues. The CDR3 coding sequence is TGTGCCAGCAGCCAAATCCGGGGGGAGCAGTACTTC. Encoded protein: CASSQIRGEQYF.

This clone has only a few counts. V is TRBV18 and J is TRBJ2-3, with 9 nucleotides matching TRBD1. CDR1 KGHSH and CDR2 LQKENI come from the germline V gene. The CDR3 contains 13 residues. V gave up 5 bases and J gave up 5 bases; unmatched junction bases: 2. This chain's CDR3 is CASSSDRGDTQYF. In DNA, the CDR3 is TGTGCCAGCTCATCGGACAGGGGAGATACGCAGTATTTT.

J is TRBJ1-4 and V is TRBV5-8; D unclear. The V and J ends lost 4 bases and 8 bases respectively, with 18 bases between them. The CDR3 sequence is 15 residues long. Germline V CDR1 and CDR2: SGHTS, YDEGEE. CDR3 bases: TGTGCCAGCAGCATAGAGGGCAGAGTGAGGGAAAAACTGTTTTTT. Its protein product is CASSIEGRVREKLFF.

The chain recombines TRBV5-1 with TRBJ1-2; 8 nucleotides agree with TRBD1. The J segment lost 2 bases and the V segment lost 6 bases, leaving 9 bases of the junction unmatched. Per the germline V gene, CDR1 is SGHRS and CDR2 is YFSETQ. The CDR3 totals 15 residues. CDR3 loop: CASTITGGINYGYTF. CDR3 DNA: TGCGCCAGCACGATTACAGGGGGTATCAACTATGGCTACACCTTC.

The chain joins TRBV7-9 to TRBJ2-7; D call uncertain. The ends were cut back, 3 bases at V and 3 bases at J, with 6 bases in the middle. The CDR3 has 12 residues. The germline V gene encodes CDR1 SEHNR and CDR2 FQNEAQ (reference sequence). The CDR3 reads CASSFNIYEQYF. The CDR3 nucleotides are TGTGCCAGCAGCTTTAACATCTACGAGCAGTACTTC. Supplemented by reference TRBV7-9 and TRBJ2-7, the full variable domain reads DTGVSQNPRHKITKRGQNVTFRCDPISEHNRLYWYRQTLGQGPEFLTYFQNEAQLEKSRLLSDRFSAERPKGSFSTLEIQRTEQGDSAMYLCASSFNIYEQYFGPGTRLTVT.

CDR3: CAWRAQFWNTEAFF. The CDR3 DNA reads TGTGCCTGGAGGGCACAGTTTTGGAACACTGAAGCTTTCTTT. This chain uses TRBV30 with TRBJ1-1, with D hard to call. Deletions cut 3 bases from V and 1 base from J, with 12 bases between. Germline V lookup: CDR1 GTSNPN, CDR2 SVGIG (reference sequence). This CDR3 region has 14 residues.

This clone was counted a few times. The rearrangement links TRBV18 to TRBJ1-2; a possible D gene is TRBD1 (6 bases). Per germline, CDR1 KGHSH and CDR2 LQKENI. The V and J ends lost 4 bases and 8 bases respectively, with 14 bases between them. The CDR3 runs to 13 residues. CDR3 in amino acids: CASSLQGSLGYTF. The CDR3 nucleotides are TGTGCCAGCTCACTACAGGGCTCTTTGGGCTACACCTTC.

The J gene is TRBJ2-2, the V gene TRBV19; TRBD2 aligns across 14 bases. Germline CDR1 and CDR2: LNHDA and SQIVND (reference sequence). The length of the CDR3 is 15 residues. V shed 9 bases, J shed 7 bases, and the junction held 7 bases outside the gene matches. The CDR3 bases are TGTGCCAGCACTAGGACTAGCGGGGGGATCGGGGAGCTGTTTTTT. This sequence encodes CASTRTSGGIGELFF.

The V and J genes are TRBV10-1 and TRBJ2-1; D perhaps matches TRBD1 (5 bases). The V end lost 8 bases, the J end lost 1 base, and 9 bases lay between the germline ends. CDR1 is WNHNN and CDR2 is SYGVQD in the germline V gene (reference sequence). The CDR3 runs to 13 residues. The CDR3 DNA reads TGCGCCAGCGGACCAGGGTCCTACAATGAGCAGTTCTTC. Translated, it gives CASGPGSYNEQFF.

The chain is built from TRBV10-1 and TRBJ2-1, with TRBD2 identical over 9 bases. Germline CDR1 is WNHNN and CDR2 is SYGVQD (reference sequence). The CDR3 extends over 17 amino acids. J gave up 0 bases and V 4 bases, and 7 bases lay outside the gene matches. CDR3 bases: TGCGCCAGCAGTGGGGGGCTAGCGGGGAGCTCCTACAATGAGCAGTTCTTC. This sequence encodes CASSGGLAGSSYNEQFF.

The CDR3 region is CASSSKGVNTEAFF. The CDR3 DNA follows: TGTGCCAGCAGCTCGAAAGGGGTGAACACTGAAGCTTTCTTT. The chain links TRBV7-3 to TRBJ1-1; TRBD1 is a possible D gene (5 bases). V dropped 4 bases and J dropped 0 bases, with 9 bases sitting between them. This CDR3 comprises 14 residues. Germline CDR1 is SGHTA and CDR2 is FQGTGA.

This chain connects TRBV7-8 to TRBJ2-7, with 8 nucleotides matching TRBD1. Germline V CDR1 and CDR2: SGHVS, FQNEAQ. Trimming removed 5 bases from V and 4 bases from J; junction bases left unmatched: 10. The CDR3 loop spans 15 amino acids. DNA for the CDR3: TGTGCCAGCAGCCCCCGTCGGGACAGGATTTACGAGCAGTACTTC. It translates to CASSPRRDRIYEQYF.

Regarding this clone: This sample includes further DNA sequences coding for the same CDR3. This chain joins TRBV30 and TRBJ1-5, with TRBD1 as a possible D gene (5 bases). This CDR3 spans 13 amino acids. Germline V CDR1 and CDR2: GTSNPN, SVGIG (reference sequence). With 0 bases removed from V and 7 bases from J, the gap between germline ends came to 10 bases. The CDR3, as DNA: TGTGCCTGGAGTGTTCAGGGAGGACAGCCCCAGCATTTT. Protein product: CAWSVQGGQPQHF.

This sequence joins TRBV6-5 and TRBJ1-2; a weak D match, TRBD1 (5 bases). Trimming pared 2 bases from V and 8 bases from J, leaving 9 bases between. CDR1 and CDR2 (germline): MNHEY, SVGAGI. The CDR3 covers 12 residues. In DNA form, the CDR3 reads TGTGCCAGCAGTTACCAAGGGGCGGGCTACACCTTC. This codes for CASSYQGAGYTF.

The J gene is TRBJ2-7, the V gene TRBV10-3; 8 bases are shared with TRBD2. CDR1 is ENHRY, CDR2 SYGVKD, per germline. The CDR3 has 15 residues. Trimming at V came to 6 bases and at J to 0 bases, leaving 7 bases not matched to a gene. The CDR3 here is CAISDSGESSYEQYF. The CDR3 coding sequence is TGTGCCATCAGCGATAGCGGGGAGAGCTCCTACGAGCAGTACTTC.

The rearrangement links TRBV7-3 to TRBJ2-2; 8 bases match TRBD1. The germline V gene has CDR1 SGHTA and CDR2 FQGTGA. This CDR3 contains 14 residues. J was trimmed by 3 bases and V by 5 bases; bases with no gene match: 2. The CDR3, as DNA: TGTGCCAGCAGCCAGGACAGGGACACCGGGGAGCTGTTTTTT. Encoded protein: CASSQDRDTGELFF.

This chain joins TRBV19 and TRBJ1-1, with 8 nucleotides matching TRBD1. This CDR3 comprises 15 residues. The trim removed 5 bases at V and 1 base at J, leaving 6 bases unmatched. Per germline, CDR1 LNHDA and CDR2 SQIVND (reference sequence). The CDR3 here is CASSADRARNTEAFF. The CDR3 DNA sequence: TGTGCCAGTAGTGCGGACAGGGCGAGGAACACTGAAGCTTTCTTT.

Written as DNA, the CDR3 is TGTGCCAGCGGTCAAAACAGGGACTCTGGAAACACCATATATTTT. This codes for CASGQNRDSGNTIYF. The J gene is TRBJ1-3, the V gene TRBV27; a possible D gene is TRBD1 (6 bases). Deletions cut 8 bases from V and 0 bases from J, with 14 bases between. The germline CDR1 and CDR2 sequences are MNHEY and SMNVEV (reference sequence). The CDR3 spans 15 residues.

CDR3 nucleotides: TGTGCCAGCAGCTTATCCCCGTCCTCCACGCAGTATTTT. The encoded protein is CASSLSPSSTQYF. This chain joins TRBV7-3 and TRBJ2-3; D is uncertain. The germline gives CDR1 SGHTA, CDR2 FQGTGA. The V and J ends lost 2 bases and 9 bases respectively, with 12 bases between them. The CDR3 is 13 residues long. Supplemented by reference TRBV7-3 and TRBJ2-3, the full variable domain reads GAGVSQTPSNKVTEKGKYVELRCDPISGHTALYWYRQSLGQGPEFLIYFQGTGAADDSGLPNDRFFAVRPEGSVSTLKIQRTERGDSAVYLCASSLSPSSTQYFGPGTRLTVL.

The V call is TRBV19, the J call TRBJ2-1; 14 bases agree with TRBD2. Germline lookup yields CDR1 LNHDA and CDR2 SQIVND (reference sequence). Unmatched junction bases numbered 2, after V lost 1 base and J lost 3 bases. The CDR3 runs to 17 residues. The DNA for the CDR3 is TGTGCCAGTAGTATAGCCGGGACTAGCGGGGGCTACAATGAGCAGTTCTTC. Amino acid sequence: CASSIAGTSGGYNEQFF.

This clone has more than one count but fewer than ten. This sequence joins TRBV11-2 and TRBJ1-6; no reliable D call. The germline V gene has CDR1 SGHAT and CDR2 FQNNGV. This CDR3 comprises 12 residues. The ends were cut back, 4 bases at V and 10 bases at J, with 8 bases in the middle. For the CDR3, the DNA is TGTGCCAGCAGCTCCTGGGCGTCACCCCTCCACTTT. It encodes CASSSWASPLHF.